The clone carrying this T cell receptor beta chain is medium-sized in the sample. Its cognate antigen is unknown. The sample holds other DNA sequences that translate to the same CDR3. This sample was included in a study of metastatic and nonmetastatic thyroid tumors. Study overall: Repertoires of blood and of tissue (tumor or nodule) from malignant and benign thyroid patients were compared.

The CDR3 extends over 16 amino acids. Deletions cut 0 bases from V and 0 bases from J, with 15 bases between. Germline V gene data show CDR1 as GTSNPN and CDR2 as SVGIG (reference sequence). Original processing notes: A distant-metastasis classifier for papillary thyroid cancer was built using CDR3 differences across clinicopathological groups. Through MiXCR, TCRdb re-clonotyped the PCR reads. TCRdb's processing, not the authors' own work, is the source of the V and J calls. Seen here are 20,000 to 25,000 clones, around 16% observed once, and the top ten hold around 21%. Not a single patient had been given any form of treatment at any point before undergoing thyroid surgery. The study's findings and limits: Patients with malignant thyroid tumors reportedly had significantly higher TCR beta diversity than those with benign nodules, in blood and tumor.

The origin of this receptor is a male donor with papillary thyroid cancer or a benign thyroid nodule (not recorded which). Some clones in this sample may be carry-over from other donors' samples. The sequenced material came from blood. The chain combines TRBV30 with TRBJ2-7; no firm D call. CDR3 nucleotides: TGTGCCTGGAGTGTACCCCTCCCGGGCAGCTCCTACGAGCAGTACTTC. Its protein is CAWSVPLPGSSYEQYF.